The present TCR beta chain was sequenced within a study of spatial heterogeneity in lung cancer. TCRdb processed the 5' RACE reads anew with MiXCR; each CDR3 protein has one entry. The data hold more than 20,000 distinct CDR3 sequences, with roughly 13% observed a single time. Trimming pared 5 bases from V and 3 bases from J, leaving 7 bases between. From germline, CDR1 is MRHNA and CDR2 SNTAGT. The CDR3 consists of 13 residues. Time point of the sample: sample taken at primary tumor resection. Unsorted samples of tumor, nontumor lung or frozen PBMC had their whole RNA sequenced. Here the sequenced sample was PBMCs, taken at surgery. The sequence came from a female donor with early-stage non-small cell lung cancer. This rearrangement joins TRBV6-4 to TRBJ2-2; tentative D call: TRBD1 (6 bases). The CDR3 spells CASSNRDTGELFF. DNA of the CDR3: TGTGCCAGCAGTAACAGGGACACCGGGGAGCTGTTTTTT.